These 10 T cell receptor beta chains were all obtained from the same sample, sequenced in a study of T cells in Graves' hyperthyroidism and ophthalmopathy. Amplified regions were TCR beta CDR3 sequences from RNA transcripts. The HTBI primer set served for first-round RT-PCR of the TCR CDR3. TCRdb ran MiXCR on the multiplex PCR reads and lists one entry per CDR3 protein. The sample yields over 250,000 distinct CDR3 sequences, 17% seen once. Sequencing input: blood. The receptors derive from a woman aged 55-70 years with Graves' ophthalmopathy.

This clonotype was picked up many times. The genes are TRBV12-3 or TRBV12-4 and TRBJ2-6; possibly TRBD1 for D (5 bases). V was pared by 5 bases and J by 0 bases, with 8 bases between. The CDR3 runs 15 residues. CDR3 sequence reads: CASSRQFSGANVLTF. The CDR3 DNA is TGTGCCAGCAGTAGACAGTTCTCTGGGGCCAACGTCCTGACTTTC.

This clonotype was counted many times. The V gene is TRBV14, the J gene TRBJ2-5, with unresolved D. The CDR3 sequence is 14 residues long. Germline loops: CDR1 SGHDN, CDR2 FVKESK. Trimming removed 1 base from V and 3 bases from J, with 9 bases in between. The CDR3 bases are TGTGCCAGCAGCCAAGGTGCGGCTGAAGAGACCCAGTACTTC. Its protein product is CASSQGAAEETQYF.

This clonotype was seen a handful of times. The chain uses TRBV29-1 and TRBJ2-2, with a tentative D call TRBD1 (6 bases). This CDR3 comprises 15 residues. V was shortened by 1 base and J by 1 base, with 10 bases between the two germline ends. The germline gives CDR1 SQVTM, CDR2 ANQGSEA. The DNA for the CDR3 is TGCAGCGTTGAAGGGACAGCGTTGAACACCGGGGAGCTGTTTTTT. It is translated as CSVEGTALNTGELFF.

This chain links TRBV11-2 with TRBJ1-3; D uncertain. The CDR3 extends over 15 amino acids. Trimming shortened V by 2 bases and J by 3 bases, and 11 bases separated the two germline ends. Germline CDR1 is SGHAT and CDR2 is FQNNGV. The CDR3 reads CASSLYGESGNTIYF. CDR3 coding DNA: TGTGCCAGCAGCTTATATGGGGAGAGTGGAAACACCATATATTTT.

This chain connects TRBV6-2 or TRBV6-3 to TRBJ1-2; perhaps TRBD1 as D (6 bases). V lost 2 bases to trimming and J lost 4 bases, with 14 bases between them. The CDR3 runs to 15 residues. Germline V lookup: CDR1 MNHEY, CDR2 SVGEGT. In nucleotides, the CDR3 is TGTGCCAGCAGTTACGGGGCTTGGGGGCCCTATGGCTACACCTTC. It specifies CASSYGAWGPYGYTF.

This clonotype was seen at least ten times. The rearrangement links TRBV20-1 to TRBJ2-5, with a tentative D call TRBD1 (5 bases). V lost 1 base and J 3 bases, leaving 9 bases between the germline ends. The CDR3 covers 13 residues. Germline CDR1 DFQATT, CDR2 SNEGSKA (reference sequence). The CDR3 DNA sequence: TGCAGTGCTAGAGCCGACAGAGAAGAGACCCAGTACTTC. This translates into CSARADREETQYF.

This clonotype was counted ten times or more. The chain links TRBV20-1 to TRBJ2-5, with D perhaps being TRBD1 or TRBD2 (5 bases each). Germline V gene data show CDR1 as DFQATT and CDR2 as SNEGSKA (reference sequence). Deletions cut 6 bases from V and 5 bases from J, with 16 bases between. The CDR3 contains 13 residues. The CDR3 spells CSAEVRGSETQYF. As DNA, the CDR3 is TGCAGTGCCGAGGTTCGGGGCTCGGAGACCCAGTACTTC.

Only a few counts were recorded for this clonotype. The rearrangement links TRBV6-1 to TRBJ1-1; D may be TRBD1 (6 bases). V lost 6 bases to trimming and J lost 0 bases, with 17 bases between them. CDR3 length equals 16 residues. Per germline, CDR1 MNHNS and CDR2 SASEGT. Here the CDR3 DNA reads TGTGCCAGCAGCTCACCGTCCGGGACACTGAACACTGAAGCTTTCTTT. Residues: CASSSPSGTLNTEAFF.

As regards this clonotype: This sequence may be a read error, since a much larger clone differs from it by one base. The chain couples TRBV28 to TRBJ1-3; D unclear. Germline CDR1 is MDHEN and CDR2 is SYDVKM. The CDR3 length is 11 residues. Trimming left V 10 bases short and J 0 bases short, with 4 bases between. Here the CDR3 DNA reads TGTGCCACCGCCTCTGGAAACACCATATATTTT. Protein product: CATASGNTIYF.

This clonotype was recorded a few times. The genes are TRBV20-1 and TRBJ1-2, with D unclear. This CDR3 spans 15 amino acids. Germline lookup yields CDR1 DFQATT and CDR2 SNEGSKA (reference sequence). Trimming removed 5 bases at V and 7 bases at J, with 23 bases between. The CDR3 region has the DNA TGCAGTGCTCCGAGTAAAGCCCGGGAGTATGGTGGCTACACCTTC. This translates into CSAPSKAREYGGYTF.